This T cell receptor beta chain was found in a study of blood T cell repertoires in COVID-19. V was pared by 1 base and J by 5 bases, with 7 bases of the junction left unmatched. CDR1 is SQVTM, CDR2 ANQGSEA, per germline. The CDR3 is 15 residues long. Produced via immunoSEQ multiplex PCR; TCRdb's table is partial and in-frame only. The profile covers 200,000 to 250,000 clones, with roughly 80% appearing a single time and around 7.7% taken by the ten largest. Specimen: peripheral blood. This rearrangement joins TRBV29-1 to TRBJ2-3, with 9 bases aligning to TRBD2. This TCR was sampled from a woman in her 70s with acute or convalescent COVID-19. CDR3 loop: CSVEGVAGARDTQYF. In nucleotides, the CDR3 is TGCAGCGTTGAAGGGGTAGCGGGGGCTCGAGATACGCAGTATTTT.